This paragraph reports one TCR beta chain. Its antigen remains unknown. The CDR3 is made up of 14 amino acids. The junction had 4 bases not matched to a gene; V was cut back by 3 bases and J by 2 bases. Germline loops: CDR1 SQVTM, CDR2 ANQGSEA. 13 Jbeta primers and 60 Vbeta primers were used for the PCR. TCRdb's copy holds only in-frame clones and misses some; the assay was immunoSEQ multiplex PCR. The sample contains 140,000 to 150,000 clones, approximately 80% of which appear only once. This sample is drawn from a study of cytomegalovirus exposure and HLA in healthy donors. In the study overall: Earlier sequencing of about 200 million T cells yielded 90 million to 140 million unique TCR beta sequences. There were 65 million to 85 million unique TCRs (from HLA-typed donors) in an early data release. Study results and limitations: Judged likely to be a sequencing artifact was a cluster of highly shared sequence variants. Researchers reported in a later analysis that a missense DCLRE1C variant was tied to TCR beta V- and J-gene trimming.

V usage is TRBV29-1 and J usage is TRBJ2-7; 10 nucleotides match TRBD2. The TCR was taken from a male donor in good health and CMV-seronegative. The sequencing sample was made of PBMCs. CDR3 residues: CSVEFSGGTYEQYF. In DNA, the CDR3 is TGCAGCGTTGAGTTTAGCGGGGGGACCTACGAGCAGTACTTC.